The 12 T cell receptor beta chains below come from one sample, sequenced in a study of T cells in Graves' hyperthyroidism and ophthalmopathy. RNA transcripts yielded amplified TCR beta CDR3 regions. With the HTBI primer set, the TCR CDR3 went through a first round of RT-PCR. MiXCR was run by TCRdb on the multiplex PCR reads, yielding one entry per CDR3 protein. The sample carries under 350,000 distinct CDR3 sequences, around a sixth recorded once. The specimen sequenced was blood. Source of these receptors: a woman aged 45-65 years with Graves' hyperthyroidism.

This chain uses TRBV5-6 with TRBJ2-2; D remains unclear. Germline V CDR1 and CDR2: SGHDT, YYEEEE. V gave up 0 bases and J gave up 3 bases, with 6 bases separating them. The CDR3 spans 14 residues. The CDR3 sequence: CASSLGGDTGELFF. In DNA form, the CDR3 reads TGTGCCAGCAGCTTGGGTGGGGACACCGGGGAGCTGTTTTTT.

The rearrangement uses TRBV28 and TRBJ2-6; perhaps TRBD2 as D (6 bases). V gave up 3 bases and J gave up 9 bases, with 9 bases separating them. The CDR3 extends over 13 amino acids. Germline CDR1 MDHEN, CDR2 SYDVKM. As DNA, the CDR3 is TGTGCCAGCAGTTTGAGGGGACTCAACGTCCTGACTTTC. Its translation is CASSLRGLNVLTF.

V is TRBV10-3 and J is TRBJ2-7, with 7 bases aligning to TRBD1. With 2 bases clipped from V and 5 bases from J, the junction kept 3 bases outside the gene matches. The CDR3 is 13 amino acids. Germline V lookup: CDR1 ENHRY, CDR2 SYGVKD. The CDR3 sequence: CAISEDRANEQYV. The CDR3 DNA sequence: TGTGCCATCAGTGAGGACAGGGCCAACGAGCAGTACGTC.

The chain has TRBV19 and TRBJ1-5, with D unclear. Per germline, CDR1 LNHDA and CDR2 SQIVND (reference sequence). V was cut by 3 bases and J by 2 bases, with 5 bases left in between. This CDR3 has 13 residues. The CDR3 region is CASSIYGNQPQHF. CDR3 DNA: TGTGCCAGTAGTATCTATGGCAATCAGCCCCAGCATTTT.

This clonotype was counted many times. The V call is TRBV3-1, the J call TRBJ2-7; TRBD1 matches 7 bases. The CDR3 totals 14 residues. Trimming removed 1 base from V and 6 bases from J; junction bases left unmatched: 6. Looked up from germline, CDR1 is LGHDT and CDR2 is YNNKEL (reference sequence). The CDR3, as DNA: TGTGCCAGCAGCCAAGGGACAGGCGTGGGCGAGCAGTACGTC. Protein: CASSQGTGVGEQYV.

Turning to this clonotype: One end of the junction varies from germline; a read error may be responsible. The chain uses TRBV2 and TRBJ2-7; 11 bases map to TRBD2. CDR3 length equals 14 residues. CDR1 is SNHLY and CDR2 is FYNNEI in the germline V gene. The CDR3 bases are TGTGTCAGCAGTGAACTAGCGGGAGTTGGCGAGCAGTACTTC. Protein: CVSSELAGVGEQYF.

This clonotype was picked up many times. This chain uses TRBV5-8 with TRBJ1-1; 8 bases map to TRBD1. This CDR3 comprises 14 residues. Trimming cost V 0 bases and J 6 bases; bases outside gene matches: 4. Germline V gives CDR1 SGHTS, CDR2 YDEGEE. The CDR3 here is CASSLGTGWSEAFF. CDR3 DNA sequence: TGTGCCAGCAGCTTGGGGACAGGGTGGTCTGAAGCTTTCTTT.

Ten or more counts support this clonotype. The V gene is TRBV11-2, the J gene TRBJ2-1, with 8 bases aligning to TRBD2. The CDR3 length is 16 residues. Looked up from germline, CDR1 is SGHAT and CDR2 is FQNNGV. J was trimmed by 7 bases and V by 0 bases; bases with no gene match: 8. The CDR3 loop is CASSLETGGAGNEQFF. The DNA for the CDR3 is TGTGCCAGCAGCTTAGAGACCGGGGGGGCCGGGAATGAGCAGTTCTTC.

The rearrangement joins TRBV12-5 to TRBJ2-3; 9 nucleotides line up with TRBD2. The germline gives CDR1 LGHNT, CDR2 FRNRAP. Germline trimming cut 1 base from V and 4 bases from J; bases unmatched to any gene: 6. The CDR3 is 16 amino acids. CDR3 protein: CASGLDFSGRADTQYF. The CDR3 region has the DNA TGTGCTAGTGGTTTGGATTTTAGCGGGAGAGCAGATACGCAGTATTTT. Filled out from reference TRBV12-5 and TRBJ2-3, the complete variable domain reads DARVTQTPRHKVTEMGQEVTMRCQPILGHNTVFWYRQTMMQGLELLAYFRNRAPLDDSGMPKDRFSAEMPDATLATLKIQPSEPRDSAVYFCASGLDFSGRADTQYFGPGTRLTVL.

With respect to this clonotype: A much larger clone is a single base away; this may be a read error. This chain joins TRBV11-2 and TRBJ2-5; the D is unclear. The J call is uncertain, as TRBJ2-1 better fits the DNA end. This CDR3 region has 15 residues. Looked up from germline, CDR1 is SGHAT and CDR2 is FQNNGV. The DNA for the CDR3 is TGTGCCAGCAGCCACCTTGATAGGGCTGGAGAGACCCAGTTCTTC. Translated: CASSHLDRAGETQFF.

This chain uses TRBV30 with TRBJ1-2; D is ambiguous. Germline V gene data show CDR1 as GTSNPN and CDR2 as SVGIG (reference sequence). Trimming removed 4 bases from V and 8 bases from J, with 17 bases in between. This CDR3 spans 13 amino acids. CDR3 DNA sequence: TGTGCCTGGATAATTAGCCTCACCGAGGGCTACACCTTC. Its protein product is CAWIISLTEGYTF. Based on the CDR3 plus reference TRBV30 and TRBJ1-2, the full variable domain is SQTIHQWPATLVQPVGSPLSLECTVEGTSNPNLYWYRQAAGRGLQLLFYSVGIGQISSEVPQNLSASRPQDRQFILSSKKLLLSDSGFYLCAWIISLTEGYTFGSGTRLTVV.

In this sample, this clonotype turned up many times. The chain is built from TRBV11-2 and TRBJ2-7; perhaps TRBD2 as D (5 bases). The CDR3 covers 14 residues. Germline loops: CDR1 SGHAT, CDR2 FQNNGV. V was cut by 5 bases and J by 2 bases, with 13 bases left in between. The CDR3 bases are TGTGCCAGCAGCCCCCCGGGGAACCCCTACGAGCAGTACTTC. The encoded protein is CASSPPGNPYEQYF.